This T cell receptor (beta chain) was sequenced during a study of shared clonotypes between healthy human individuals. Study-level results: Lower generation probabilities were found for non-shared clonotypes than for those shared by all four donors.

Data came from immunoSEQ multiplex PCR; TCRdb stores just in-frame clones and leaves some out. The table has around 2.5 million clones, 90% to 95% seen once. On this clone itself: The antigen is unknown.

The sequence derives from a man aged 18 to 29 in good health. Some clones in this sample may be carry-over from other donors' samples. Sequencing was carried out using naive CD4+ T cells from PBMCs. Subset reported: CD45RA+ positively selected.

The CDR3 DNA is TGTGCCAGCAGTTCACCGGGACGGCTTATTGGAGGCTACACCTTC. Its protein product is CASSSPGRLIGGYTF. The V gene is TRBV27, the J gene TRBJ1-2; tentatively, D is TRBD1 (5 bases). The V end was cut by 4 bases, the J end by 8 bases, with 20 bases between. Germline-derived CDR1 and CDR2 are MNHEY and SMNVEV (reference sequence). The CDR3 contains 15 residues.